The 25 T cell receptor beta chains presented below share a single source sample, sequenced in a study of cytomegalovirus exposure and HLA in healthy donors. Researchers ran the PCR with 60 Vbeta and 13 Jbeta primers. The data were produced by immunoSEQ multiplex PCR, yet TCRdb's version contains in-frame clones alone and is incomplete. This sample has roughly 190,000 clones, with about 13% found just once. The sequenced material came from PBMCs. Receptors were obtained from a man aged 45-65 years in good health and CMV-seropositive.

This chain links TRBV28 with TRBJ1-6; TRBD1 agrees at 9 bases. The CDR3 runs 17 residues. The germline CDR1 and CDR2 sequences are MDHEN and SYDVKM. The ends lost 3 bases at V and 10 bases at J; junction bases unmatched: 13. In DNA, the CDR3 is TGTGCCAGCAGTTTCCTATTTACAGGGGGCGCAAAGTCACCCCTCCACTTT. Translation gives CASSFLFTGGAKSPLHF.

This clone was seen only a few times. The V and J genes are TRBV5-6 and TRBJ1-5, with D possibly TRBD1 on 6 matching bases. The V gene's germline CDR1 is SGHDT and CDR2 YYEEEE. The V end lost 1 base, the J end lost 6 bases, and 14 bases lay between the germline ends. The CDR3 has 15 residues. In nucleotides, the CDR3 is TGTGCCAGCAGCTTGTGGGGGCTGCGAAGTCAGCCCCAGCATTTT. This codes for CASSLWGLRSQPQHF.

Only a few counts were recorded for this clone. V is TRBV5-8 and J is TRBJ2-1; TRBD1 might be the D (5 bases). CDR1 and CDR2 (germline): SGHTS, YDEGEE. With 2 bases removed from V and 3 bases from J, the gap between germline ends came to 12 bases. The CDR3 runs 15 residues. CDR3 residues: CASSLRGSYYNEQFF. The CDR3 nucleotides read TGTGCCAGCAGCTTAAGGGGAAGCTACTACAATGAGCAGTTCTTC.

The gene calls are TRBV7-2 and TRBJ1-2; 8 bases are shared with TRBD1. Per the germline V gene, CDR1 is SGHTA and CDR2 is FQGNSA. The V and J ends lost 7 bases and 8 bases, in that order; junction bases with no gene match: 6. This CDR3 has 12 residues. CDR3 DNA: TGTGCCAGCACCCAGGGGGCGCGGGGCTACACCTTC. Residues: CASTQGARGYTF. The variable domain in full, with the rest retrieved from reference TRBV7-2 and TRBJ1-2, is GAGVSQSPSNKVTEKGKDVELRCDPISGHTALYWYRQSLGQGLEFLIYFQGNSAPDKSGLPSDRFSAERTGGSVSTLTIQRTQQEDSAVYLCASTQGARGYTFGSGTRLTVV.

The rearrangement links TRBV5-6 to TRBJ2-7; perhaps TRBD1 as D (5 bases). Trimming took 4 bases from V and 5 from J, leaving 7 bases between them. This CDR3 comprises 11 residues. Germline-derived CDR1 and CDR2 are SGHDT and YYEEEE. CDR3 in DNA: TGTGCCAGCAGCGCAGGGAACGAGCAGTACGTC. Residues: CASSAGNEQYV.

J is TRBJ2-3 and V is TRBV4-1; 10 nucleotides align to TRBD1. The CDR3 sequence is 19 residues long. V was pared by 4 bases and J by 0 bases, with 13 bases of the junction left unmatched. Per the germline V gene, CDR1 is MGHRA and CDR2 is YSYEKL. The CDR3: CASSLGGGQGSSSTDTQYF. In nucleotides, the CDR3 is TGCGCCAGCAGCCTCGGTGGGGGACAGGGGTCCTCCAGCACAGATACGCAGTATTTT.

This clone has a handful of counts. This chain connects TRBV29-1 to TRBJ2-7; possible D gene TRBD2, 5 bases. The germline gives CDR1 SQVTM, CDR2 ANQGSEA. This CDR3 region has 16 residues. Trimming removed 0 bases from V and 0 bases from J, with 15 bases in between. The CDR3 sequence: CSVEDEWTGSSYEQYF. CDR3 nucleotides: TGCAGCGTTGAAGATGAATGGACGGGGAGCTCCTACGAGCAGTACTTC.

The chain recombines TRBV4-3 with TRBJ2-5; a weak D match, TRBD1 (5 bases). Germline assignment: CDR1 LGHNA and CDR2 YSLEER. CDR3 size: 14 residues. With 1 base removed from V and 5 bases from J, the gap between germline ends came to 11 bases. The DNA of the CDR3 is TGCGCCAGCAGCCAAGGGATAAGGGGTGAGACCCAGTACTTC. Its translation: CASSQGIRGETQYF.

The chain combines TRBV5-4 with TRBJ2-3, with TRBD2 as a possible D gene (6 bases). The CDR3 contains 14 residues. Germline loops: CDR1 SGHNT, CDR2 YYREEE (reference sequence). The V and J ends lost 1 base and 7 bases respectively, with 13 bases between them. CDR3 nucleotide sequence: TGTGCCAGCAGCTTGTCGGAGGGCGGGTATACGCAGTATTTT. As protein: CASSLSEGGYTQYF. The variable domain in full, completed from reference TRBV5-4 and TRBJ2-3, reads ETGVTQSPTHLIKTRGQQVTLRCSSQSGHNTVSWYQQALGQGPQFIFQYYREEENGRGNFPPRFSGLQFPNYSSELNVNALELDDSALYLCASSLSEGGYTQYFGPGTRLTVL.

This clone was seen a few times. CDR3 DNA: TGTGCCAGCAGTTTAAGGGGTGCTGGGGCCAACGTCCTGACTTTC. Residues: CASSLRGAGANVLTF. V is TRBV28 and J is TRBJ2-6, with D possibly being TRBD1 (5 bases). Per the germline V gene, CDR1 is MDHEN and CDR2 is SYDVKM. This CDR3 comprises 15 residues. Trimming took 2 bases from V and 2 from J, leaving 7 bases between them.

The chain recombines TRBV19 with TRBJ1-2; D perhaps matches TRBD1 (6 bases). The CDR3 is 14 amino acids. CDR1 LNHDA and CDR2 SQIVND come from the germline V gene (reference sequence). V was pared by 7 bases and J by 4 bases, with 16 bases between. The DNA for the CDR3 is TGTGCCAGTACTATTGTCGGGGGGGCCTATGGCTACACCTTC. It is translated as CASTIVGGAYGYTF.

This clone was seen more than once but under ten times. The genes are TRBV5-1 and TRBJ2-5; 8 positions match TRBD1. CDR3 size: 14 residues. Germline values: CDR1 SGHRS, CDR2 YFSETQ. Germline trimming cut 4 bases from V and 1 base from J; bases unmatched to any gene: 3. Here the CDR3 reads CASSTGQAQETQYF. Here the CDR3 DNA reads TGCGCCAGCAGCACGGGACAGGCCCAAGAGACCCAGTACTTC.

This rearrangement joins TRBV15 to TRBJ1-1; D call uncertain. The germline V and J ends were trimmed by 0 bases and 1 base, with 6 bases remaining between them. CDR1 is LNHNV and CDR2 is YYDKDF in the germline V gene (reference sequence). This CDR3 comprises 14 residues. CDR3 nucleotides: TGTGCCACCAGCAGAGAGGGCAGGAACACTGAAGCTTTCTTT. Amino acid sequence: CATSREGRNTEAFF.

This clone showed up just a few times. This chain joins TRBV30 and TRBJ1-5; no clear D. Germline CDR1 reads GTSNPN; CDR2 reads SVGIG (reference sequence). V dropped 0 bases and J dropped 0 bases, with 6 bases sitting between them. This CDR3 comprises 14 residues. CDR3 protein: CAWSVLNSNQPQHF. CDR3 bases: TGTGCCTGGAGTGTACTGAATAGCAATCAGCCCCAGCATTTT.

This chain uses TRBV9 with TRBJ1-2; D is perhaps TRBD1 (6 bases). Germline loops: CDR1 SGDLS, CDR2 YYNGEE. CDR3 length: 16 residues. Between the trimmed V and J ends, which lost 3 bases and 1 base, there was a span of 16 bases. For the CDR3, the DNA is TGTGCCAGCAGCGGGGGCCGGGACACCGATAACTATGGCTACACCTTC. This translates into CASSGGRDTDNYGYTF.

This clone has more than one count but fewer than ten. The CDR3 DNA follows: TGTGCCAGCAGTCACGGGGGGCGGGAGACCCAGTACTTC. Translating it yields CASSHGGRETQYF. The chain carries TRBV6-5 and TRBJ2-5, with D perhaps TRBD2 (7 bases). CDR3 length: 13 residues. The V end was cut by 5 bases, the J end by 5 bases, with 12 bases between. Germline CDR1 and CDR2: MNHEY and SVGAGI.

The chain joins TRBV2 to TRBJ1-5; tentatively, D is TRBD1 (6 bases). Germline V gene sequence: CDR1 SNHLY, CDR2 FYNNEI. The CDR3 consists of 14 residues. Trimming pared 4 bases from V and 9 bases from J, leaving 16 bases between. The CDR3 region has the DNA TGTGCCAGCAGTGGCACCGGGACACTTGGGCCCCAGCATTTT. It translates to CASSGTGTLGPQHF.

This clone was observed a few times. The CDR3 coding sequence is TGTGCCAGCAACCGACAGGGAAACCACGAGCAGTACTTC. This sequence encodes CASNRQGNHEQYF. The V call is TRBV6-1, the J call TRBJ2-7, with 7 positions matching TRBD1. CDR1 is MNHNS and CDR2 is SASEGT in the germline V gene. The CDR3 is 13 residues long. V was pared by 7 bases and J by 5 bases, with 8 bases of the junction left unmatched.

The chain has TRBV5-4 and TRBJ1-1; 11 nucleotides line up with TRBD1. This CDR3 region has 17 residues. J gave up 0 bases and V 3 bases, and 7 bases lay outside the gene matches. The germline CDR1 and CDR2 sequences are SGHNT and YYREEE (reference sequence). The CDR3 sequence: CASSSSGTGGLNTEAFF. DNA of the CDR3: TGTGCCAGCAGCTCTTCTGGGACAGGGGGATTGAACACTGAAGCTTTCTTT. Variable domain in full (rest from reference TRBV5-4 and TRBJ1-1): ETGVTQSPTHLIKTRGQQVTLRCSSQSGHNTVSWYQQALGQGPQFIFQYYREEENGRGNFPPRFSGLQFPNYSSELNVNALELDDSALYLCASSSSGTGGLNTEAFFGQGTRLTVV.

The J gene is TRBJ1-2, the V gene TRBV13, with 9 positions matching TRBD1. Per germline, CDR1 PRHDT and CDR2 FYEKMQ (reference sequence). The CDR3 is made up of 13 amino acids. The V segment lost 5 bases and the J segment 7 bases; nucleotides outside the gene matches: 5. CDR3 DNA: TGTGCCAGCAGCCCACGGACAGGGGCTGGCTACACCTTC. Translating gives CASSPRTGAGYTF.

This clone appeared once. The chain couples TRBV7-9 to TRBJ2-5, with 8 bases that match TRBD2. CDR1 is SEHNR and CDR2 is FQNEAQ in the germline V gene (reference sequence). The junction had 6 bases not matched to a gene; V was cut back by 5 bases and J by 4 bases. CDR3 size: 14 residues. The CDR3 nucleotides are TGTGCCAGCAGCCTGGCCGCGGGGGGAGAGACCCAGTACTTC. Its protein is CASSLAAGGETQYF.

The rearrangement links TRBV6-1 to TRBJ1-5; D gene uncertain. This CDR3 comprises 14 residues. Germline CDR1 reads MNHNS; CDR2 reads SASEGT. Trimming removed 4 bases at V and 8 bases at J, with 15 bases between. The DNA of the CDR3 is TGTGCCAGCAGTGCCGCCGCCGGTAATGAGCCCCAGCATTTT. Protein product: CASSAAAGNEPQHF.

V gene TRBV6-1 combines with J gene TRBJ2-5, with TRBD2 matching 8 bases. The CDR3 extends over 15 amino acids. The germline gives CDR1 MNHNS, CDR2 SASEGT. With 6 bases clipped from V and 1 base from J, the junction kept 7 bases outside the gene matches. CDR3 sequence reads: CASRIAGSTQETQYF. The CDR3 bases are TGTGCCAGCAGGATAGCGGGGTCCACCCAAGAGACCCAGTACTTC.

This clone occurred a few times. The chain carries TRBV19 and TRBJ1-2; tentatively, D is TRBD1 (5 bases). V lost 6 bases and J 8 bases, leaving 16 bases between the germline ends. Germline V gene data show CDR1 as LNHDA and CDR2 as SQIVND (reference sequence). CDR3 size: 13 residues. In DNA form, the CDR3 reads TGTGCCAGTAGCCCTGGGGGGGTGGGCGGCTACACCTTC. Its translation: CASSPGGVGGYTF.

In this sample, this clone turned up a few times. V usage is TRBV25-1 and J usage is TRBJ2-2; D remains unclear. Germline CDR1 reads MGHDK; CDR2 reads SYGVNS. The V gene lost 2 bases and the J gene lost 0 bases, with 4 bases spanning the gap. The CDR3 extends over 14 amino acids. The CDR3, as DNA: TGTGCCAGCAGTGAACAGTCGAACACCGGGGAGCTGTTTTTT. Amino acid sequence: CASSEQSNTGELFF. The full variable domain, completed using reference TRBV25-1 and TRBJ2-2, is EADIYQTPRYLVIGTGKKITLECSQTMGHDKMYWYQQDPGMELHLIHYSYGVNSTEKGDLSSESTVSRIRTEHFPLTLESARPSHTSQYLCASSEQSNTGELFFGEGSRLTVL.